This T cell receptor beta chain was retrieved from a study of cytomegalovirus exposure and HLA in healthy donors. Study background: Genotyping of nearly 400 donors showed that 70% to 90% belonged to the Caucasian-associated ancestry cluster. Study findings and constraints: The authors assumed roughly uniform sequencing depth across donors for presence/absence analyses. In a later analysis, across HLA loci, associated TCR counts were highest for DRB1, lowest for HLA-C. Sequencing artifact likely explains a cluster of highly shared sequence variants.

Primers included in the PCR were 60 Vbeta and 13 Jbeta primers. Generated by immunoSEQ multiplex PCR, the TCRdb table keeps only in-frame clones and is missing some. The sample holds about 160,000 clones, over 80% seen once. With regard to this clone: The antigen remains undetermined.

Germline CDR1 and CDR2: LGHNA and YNFKEQ. The V segment lost 5 bases and the J segment 2 bases; nucleotides outside the gene matches: 9. The CDR3 covers 16 residues. The sequenced sample consisted of PBMCs. The clonotype comes from a woman aged 50 to 60 in good health and CMV-seropositive. This chain links TRBV4-2 with TRBJ2-3, with 8 positions matching TRBD2. The CDR3 coding sequence is TGTGCCAGCAGCTCCCAACTAGCGGAGCCCACAGATACGCAGTATTTT. It codes for CASSSQLAEPTDTQYF.